The TCR beta chain described here comes from a study of shared clonotypes between healthy human individuals. On this clone itself: Its antigen is as yet unknown.

Germline CDR1 ENHRY, CDR2 SYGVKD. V was shortened by 3 bases and J by 2 bases, with 11 bases between the two germline ends. The CDR3 sequence is 15 residues long. At deep level, the assay was performed. Some clones are missing from TCRdb's copy, which holds only in-frame ones; the method was immunoSEQ multiplex PCR. The sample records about 1.5 million clones, around 98% being singletons. Findings and limits, study-wide: Shared across a few donors were around 5% of the naive CD4 clonotypes. The study drew on few donors, limiting represented genetic and exposure-history diversity.

The V call is TRBV10-3, the J call TRBJ2-1; D possibly corresponds to TRBD2 (5 bases). The TCR originated in a man aged 30 to 39 in good health. Sequencing used naive CD4+ T cells sorted from blood. Subset indicated: CD45RA+ positively selected. This chain's CDR3 is CAISELEVTYNEQFF. CDR3 nucleotide sequence: TGTGCCATCAGTGAACTAGAGGTAACCTACAATGAGCAGTTCTTC.